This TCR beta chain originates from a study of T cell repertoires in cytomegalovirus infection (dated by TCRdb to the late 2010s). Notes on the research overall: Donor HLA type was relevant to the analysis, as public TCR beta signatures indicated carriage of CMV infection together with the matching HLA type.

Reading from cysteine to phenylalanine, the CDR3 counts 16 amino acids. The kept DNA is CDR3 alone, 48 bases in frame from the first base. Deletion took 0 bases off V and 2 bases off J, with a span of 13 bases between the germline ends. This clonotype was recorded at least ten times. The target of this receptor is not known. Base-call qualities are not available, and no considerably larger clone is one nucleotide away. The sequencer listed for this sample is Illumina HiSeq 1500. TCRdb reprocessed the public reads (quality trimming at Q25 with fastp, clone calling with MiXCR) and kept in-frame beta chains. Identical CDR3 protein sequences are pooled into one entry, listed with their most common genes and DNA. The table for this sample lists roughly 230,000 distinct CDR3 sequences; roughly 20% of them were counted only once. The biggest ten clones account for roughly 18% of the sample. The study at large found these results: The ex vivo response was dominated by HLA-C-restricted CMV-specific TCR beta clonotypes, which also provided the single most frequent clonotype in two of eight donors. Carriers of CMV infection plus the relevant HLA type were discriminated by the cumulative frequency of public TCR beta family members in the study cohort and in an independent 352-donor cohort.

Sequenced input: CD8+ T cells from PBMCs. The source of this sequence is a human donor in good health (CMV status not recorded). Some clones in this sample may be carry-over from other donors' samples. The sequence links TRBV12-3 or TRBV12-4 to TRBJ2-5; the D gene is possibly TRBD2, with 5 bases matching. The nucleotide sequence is TGTGCCAGCAGTTTAGCCGGAGCTTCGGGGCAAGAGACCCAGTACTTC. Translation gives CASSLAGASGQETQYF.